In this sample, the clone carrying this T cell receptor beta chain turned up once. It was with random hexamers that about 0.45 to 1 ug RNA was reverse transcribed. TCRdb reprocessed the immunoSEQ multiplex PCR reads with MiXCR, giving one entry per CDR3 protein. The sample gives 210,000 or so distinct CDR3 sequences, around 93% of which show up once; approximately 0.15% is in the top ten. The sample is drawn from a study of CD8 T cells in Susac syndrome. This TCR was recovered from a human donor with Susac syndrome. The sequenced material came from CD4+ T cells from PBMCs.

The CDR3, as DNA: TGTGCCATCAGGGACAGGCTAGGTGACGAGCAGTACTTC. It yields the protein CAIRDRLGDEQYF. V gene TRBV10-3 combines with J gene TRBJ2-7, with 7 bases identical to TRBD1. The ends lost 6 bases at V and 5 bases at J; junction bases unmatched: 7. The CDR3 contains 13 residues. Germline loops: CDR1 ENHRY, CDR2 SYGVKD.